This T cell receptor (beta chain) comes out of a study of cytomegalovirus exposure and HLA in healthy donors. As to this clone: Its antigen is not known.

General study results and limits: The classifier, whose performance was assessed in both the original and validation cohorts, reportedly diagnosed cytomegalovirus status with high specificity and sensitivity.

Use of 60 Vbeta and 13 Jbeta primers characterized the PCR. Produced via immunoSEQ multiplex PCR; TCRdb's table is partial and in-frame only. The sample holds approximately 180,000 clones. This receptor was identified in a man aged 30 to 45 in good health and CMV-seronegative. Sequencing used PBMCs.

CDR3 in DNA: TGTGCCAGCAGCCAGATAGCGGGAGGGCCGGGTGAGCAGTACTTC. Protein product: CASSQIAGGPGEQYF. This sequence joins TRBV7-9 and TRBJ2-7; TRBD2 aligns across 11 bases. The CDR3 contains 15 residues. Germline V lookup: CDR1 SEHNR, CDR2 FQNEAQ (reference sequence). V gave up 5 bases and J gave up 7 bases; unmatched junction bases: 10. The full variable domain, in which reference TRBV7-9 and TRBJ2-7 provide the parts outside the CDR3, is DTGVSQNPRHKITKRGQNVTFRCDPISEHNRLYWYRQTLGQGPEFLTYFQNEAQLEKSRLLSDRFSAERPKGSFSTLEIQRTEQGDSAMYLCASSQIAGGPGEQYFGPGTRLTVT.